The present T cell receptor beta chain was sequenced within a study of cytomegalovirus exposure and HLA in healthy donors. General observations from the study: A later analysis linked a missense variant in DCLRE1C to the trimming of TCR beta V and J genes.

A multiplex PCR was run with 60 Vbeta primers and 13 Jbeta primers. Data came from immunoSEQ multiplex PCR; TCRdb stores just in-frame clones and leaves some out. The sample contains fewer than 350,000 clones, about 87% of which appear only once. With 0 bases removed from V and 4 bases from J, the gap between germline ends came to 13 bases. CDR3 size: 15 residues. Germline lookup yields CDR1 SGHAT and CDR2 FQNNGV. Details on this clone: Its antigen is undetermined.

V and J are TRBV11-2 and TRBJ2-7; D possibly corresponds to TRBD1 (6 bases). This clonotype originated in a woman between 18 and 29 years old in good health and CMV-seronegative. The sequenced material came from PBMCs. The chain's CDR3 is CASSLDLGRGYEQYF. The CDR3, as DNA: TGTGCCAGCAGCTTAGATCTGGGCAGGGGTTACGAGCAGTACTTC.